This T cell receptor (beta chain) came from a study of response to subunit inactivated influenza vaccine. Study results and caveats: Authors suggested that a seasonal influenza vaccination recruits few new T cells each time.

On this clonotype: The antigen is not known.

Using its own MiXCR run on the RT-PCR reads, TCRdb lists one record per CDR3 protein. This table has hundreds of thousands of distinct CDR3 sequences, approximately 24% appearing once. Germline values: CDR1 ENHRY, CDR2 SYGVKD. V lost 3 bases and J lost 1, with 18 bases in between. This CDR3 spans 17 amino acids. This TCR was recovered from a man between 45 and 60 years old who received an inactivated influenza vaccine. The source was CD4+ T cells sorted from PBMCs, collected 5 to 6 days after vaccination. The chain combines TRBV10-3 with TRBJ2-5, with D possibly being TRBD1 (6 bases). CDR3 in amino acids: CAISEWSRGSTQETQYF. The DNA of the CDR3 is TGTGCCATCAGTGAATGGTCGAGGGGGTCCACCCAAGAGACCCAGTACTTC.